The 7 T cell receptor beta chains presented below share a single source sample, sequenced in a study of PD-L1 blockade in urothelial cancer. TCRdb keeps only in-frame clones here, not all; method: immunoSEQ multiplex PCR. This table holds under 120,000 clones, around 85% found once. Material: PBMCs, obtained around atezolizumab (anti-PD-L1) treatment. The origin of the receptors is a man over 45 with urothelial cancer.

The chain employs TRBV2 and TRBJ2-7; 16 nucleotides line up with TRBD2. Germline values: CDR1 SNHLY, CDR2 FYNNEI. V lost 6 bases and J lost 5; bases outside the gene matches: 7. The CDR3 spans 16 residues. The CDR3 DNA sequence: TGTGCCAGCAGCCCGGGACTAGCGGGAGGGGTCAACGAGCAGTACTTC. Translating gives CASSPGLAGGVNEQYF.

The CDR3 nucleotides read TGTGCCAGCAGTGCCGGGACTAGTATTTACGAGCAGTACTTC. Translating it yields CASSAGTSIYEQYF. The chain combines TRBV2 with TRBJ2-7; 8 bases are shared with TRBD2. Losses at the gene ends were 4 bases for V and 4 bases for J; bases not matched to a gene: 6. The CDR3 sequence is 14 residues long. Germline CDR1 and CDR2: SNHLY and FYNNEI.

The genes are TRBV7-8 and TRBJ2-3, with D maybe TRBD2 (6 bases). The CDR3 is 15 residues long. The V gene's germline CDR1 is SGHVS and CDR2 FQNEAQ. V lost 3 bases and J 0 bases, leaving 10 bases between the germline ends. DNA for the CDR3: TGTGCCAGCAGCTTTGGGACTTGGAGCACAGATACGCAGTATTTT. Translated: CASSFGTWSTDTQYF.

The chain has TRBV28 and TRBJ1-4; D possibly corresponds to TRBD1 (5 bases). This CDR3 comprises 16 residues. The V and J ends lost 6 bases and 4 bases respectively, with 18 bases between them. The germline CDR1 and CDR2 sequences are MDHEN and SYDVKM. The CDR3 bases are TGTGCCAGCAGGTCTCCAGGGTTTTCCTATAATGAAAAACTGTTTTTT. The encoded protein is CASRSPGFSYNEKLFF.

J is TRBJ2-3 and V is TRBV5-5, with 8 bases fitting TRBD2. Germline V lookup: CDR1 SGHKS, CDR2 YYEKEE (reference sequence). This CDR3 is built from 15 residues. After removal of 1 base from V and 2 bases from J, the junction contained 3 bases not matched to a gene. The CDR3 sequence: CASSLLSGVTDTQYF. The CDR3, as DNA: TGTGCCAGCAGCTTGCTTAGCGGGGTCACAGATACGCAGTATTTT.

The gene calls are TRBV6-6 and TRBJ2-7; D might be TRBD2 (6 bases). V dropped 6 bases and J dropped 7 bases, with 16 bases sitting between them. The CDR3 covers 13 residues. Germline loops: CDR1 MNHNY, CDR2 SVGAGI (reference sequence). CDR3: CASSYTRELEQYF. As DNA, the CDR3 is TGTGCCAGCAGCTACACCCGGGAGTTAGAGCAGTACTTC.

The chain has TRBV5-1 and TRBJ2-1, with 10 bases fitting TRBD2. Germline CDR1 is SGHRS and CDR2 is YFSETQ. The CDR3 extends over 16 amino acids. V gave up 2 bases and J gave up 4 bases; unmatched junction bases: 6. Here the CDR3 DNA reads TGCGCCAGCAGCTTTAATCTAGCGGGAGCTTACAATGAGCAGTTCTTC. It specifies CASSFNLAGAYNEQFF.